These T cell receptor beta chains were read from a single sample in a study of tumor-infiltrating lymphocytes in primary liver carcinoma. One entry per CDR3 protein results from TCRdb running MiXCR on the multiplex PCR reads. This sample has about 48,000 distinct CDR3 sequences, with about 73% found just once. Material: liver tumor tissue from sampling region 3. These TCRs come from a man aged 40-49 years with primary liver carcinoma and hepatitis B virus infection. Each CDR3 is given with its conserved first and last residue. D genes are given only for firm matches. Expanded clones get a size class; other rows say once, few or many, or leave the size out.

DNA	CDR3	D	V	size	J
TGTGCCAGCAGCTTAGTACCTCTAGCGGGGTGGGCCCGGGAGCTGTTTTTT	CASSLVPLAGWARELFF	TRBD2	TRBV7-8	.	TRBJ2-2
TGTGCCAGCAGTGAAGAAATCGTAGCGCCCTACGAGCAGTACTTC	CASSEEIVAPYEQYF	.	TRBV2	.	TRBJ2-7
TGTGCCAACAGCCCGGGACTAGCGGTAACCTACGAGCAGTACTTC	CANSPGLAVTYEQYF	TRBD2	TRBV5-4	.	TRBJ2-7
TGTGCCAGCAGCACCCTGAATACGCAGTACTTT	CASSTLNTQYF	.	TRBV11-2	few	TRBJ2-3
TGCGCCAGCAGCCAGGAAGTTGCTAACACCGGGGAGCCGTTTTTT	CASSQEVANTGEPFF	.	TRBV4-1	.	TRBJ2-2
TGTGCCAGTAGTTCAACGCAGGGGGCGAACACTGAAGCTTTCTTC	CASSSTQGANTEAFF	TRBD1	TRBV11-2	.	TRBJ1-1
TGTGCTAGCACCCGGAGAGGTCAACCCTACGAGCAGTACTTC	CASTRRGQPYEQYF	.	TRBV5-6	.	TRBJ2-7
TGTGCCAGCAGCCATGAAAAGGGCGAGGAGCTGTTTTTT	CASSHEKGEELFF	.	TRBV4-2	.	TRBJ2-2
TGTGCCAGCAGCCGAAGCGGGGTTTCCTACGAGCAGTACTTC	CASSRSGVSYEQYF	TRBD2	TRBV5-6	many	TRBJ2-7
TGTGCCAGCAGCCACCCAGGGGGAGGTTACAATGAGCAGTTCTTC	CASSHPGGGYNEQFF	.	TRBV14	many	TRBJ2-1
TGTGCCACCTCACCATTCACTAGGGACAAAAACATTCAGTACTTC	CATSPFTRDKNIQYF	.	TRBV18	.	TRBJ2-4
TGTGCCGGCAGCTTGGATAAGGAAAGGGGGAGGGCCTATGAGCAGTTCTTC	CAGSLDKERGRAYEQFF	.	TRBV5-4	.	TRBJ2-1
TGTGCCAGCTCGCCACGGGCGGGAGGGAGCTCCTACAAGCAGTACTTC	CASSPRAGGSSYKQYF	TRBD2	TRBV18	.	TRBJ2-7
TGTGCCAGCACGCCAAGGGGACAGACTTCCTACAATGAGCAGTTCTTC	CASTPRGQTSYNEQFF	TRBD1	TRBV13	medium-sized	TRBJ2-1
TGCGCCAGCAGCCTAACCCGGGGGATTGAGGGCTATACCTTC	CASSLTRGIEGYTF	.	TRBV4-1	.	TRBJ1-2
TGTACCAGCAGCCAAGAACGGGACAGGAGGCACGAGCAGTACTTC	CTSSQERDRRHEQYF	TRBD1	TRBV4-1	once	TRBJ2-7
TGTGCCAGCAGCTTAGGCCTGGGCAATGTGCAGATCTTC	CASSLGLGNVQIF	.	TRBV11-2	.	TRBJ2-1
TGTGTCAGCAGCCTCAGGGGGACAGGAGCTGCCTACGAGCAGTACTTC	CVSSLRGTGAAYEQYF	TRBD1	TRBV14	.	TRBJ2-7
TGTGCCATCAGTGGAGGGTCTCGGCAGCTCTTC	CAISGGSRQLF	.	TRBV10-3	.	TRBJ2-1
TGCACCAGCAGCTTGGCAGAGTTGGGAAATCAGCCCCAACATTTT	CTSSLAELGNQPQHF	.	TRBV5-1	.	TRBJ1-5
TGTGCCAGCAGCCTTCCGACTGTGCAGTTCTTC	CASSLPTVQFF	.	TRBV6-1	once	TRBJ2-1
TGTGCCTGGAGCTCAGGAAGATGGAACACTGAAACTTTCTTT	CAWSSGRWNTETFF	.	TRBV30	.	TRBJ1-1
TGCAGCGTTCTTTTGCAGGTGACCAACGAGCAGTACTTC	CSVLLQVTNEQYF	.	TRBV29-1	.	TRBJ2-7
TGTGCTAGTCCCCCGGGGTCCGAGCAGTACTTC	CASPPGSEQYF	.	TRBV12-5	medium-sized	TRBJ2-7
TGTGCCACCAGTGATTCGGGGACTGAAGAGACCCAGTACTTC	CATSDSGTEETQYF	.	TRBV24-1	many	TRBJ2-5